This is a list of T cell receptor beta chains from one sample in a study of T cell changes during pregnancy in multiple sclerosis. Only in-frame clones appear in the TCRdb table, and some are missing; sequencing was by immunoSEQ multiplex PCR. The sample records roughly 41,000 clones, 80% to 90% being singletons. The specimen was CD4+ T cells from peripheral blood mononuclear cells, collected in the first trimester of pregnancy. These receptors were obtained from a female donor with multiple sclerosis, enrolled in a pregnancy study. The CDR3 runs from the conserved cysteine through the conserved F or W. The D gene is left open where the match is weak. Clone size is given for some rows only: seen once, a few or many times, or a class if the clone is expanded.

V gene: TRBV4-1; D gene: TRBD1; clone size: .; J gene: TRBJ2-7; CDR3 protein: CASSQDGTGGSYEQYF; CDR3 DNA: TGCGCCAGCAGCCAAGATGGGACAGGGGGCTCTTACGAGCAGTACTTC
V gene: TRBV29-1; D gene: .; clone size: .; J gene: TRBJ1-3; CDR3 protein: CSASDLRNTIYF; CDR3 DNA: TGCAGCGCTTCGGACTTGCGAAACACCATATATTTT
V gene: TRBV19; D gene: .; clone size: .; J gene: TRBJ1-5; CDR3 protein: CASSLGHDSNQPQHF; CDR3 DNA: TGTGCCAGTAGCCTCGGACACGATAGCAATCAGCCCCAGCATTTT
V gene: TRBV11-3; D gene: TRBD1; clone size: .; J gene: TRBJ2-2; CDR3 protein: CASSYTGTGDGELFF; CDR3 DNA: TGTGCCAGCAGCTACACCGGGACAGGGGACGGGGAGCTGTTTTTT
V gene: TRBV5-1; D gene: TRBD1; clone size: once; J gene: TRBJ2-2; CDR3 protein: CASSRSQGVTGELFF; CDR3 DNA: TGCGCCAGCAGCCGATCGCAGGGGGTCACCGGGGAGCTGTTTTTT
V gene: TRBV5-6; D gene: .; clone size: .; J gene: TRBJ2-2; CDR3 protein: CASIGRNTGELFF; CDR3 DNA: TGTGCCAGCATAGGGAGGAACACCGGGGAGCTGTTTTTT
V gene: TRBV28; D gene: TRBD2; clone size: .; J gene: TRBJ2-5; CDR3 protein: CASSLMVAGAKETQYF; CDR3 DNA: TGTGCCAGCAGTTTAATGGTAGCGGGAGCTAAAGAGACCCAGTACTTC
V gene: TRBV5-1; D gene: .; clone size: .; J gene: TRBJ2-1; CDR3 protein: CASSSLKAGRSYNEQFF; CDR3 DNA: TGCGCCAGCAGCTCTCTTAAGGCGGGAAGGTCCTACAATGAGCAGTTCTTC
V gene: TRBV4-2; D gene: .; clone size: .; J gene: TRBJ2-5; CDR3 protein: CASSKTGTQETQYF; CDR3 DNA: TGTGCCAGCAGCAAAACAGGGACCCAAGAGACCCAGTACTTC
V gene: TRBV21-1; D gene: .; clone size: .; J gene: TRBJ2-1; CDR3 protein: CASSKVGSGSNNEQFF; CDR3 DNA: .
V gene: TRBV4-3; D gene: TRBD2; clone size: .; J gene: TRBJ2-1; CDR3 protein: CASSQEWTSGRVGNEQFF; CDR3 DNA: TGCGCCAGCAGCCAAGAGTGGACTAGCGGGAGGGTGGGCAATGAGCAGTTCTTC
V gene: TRBV27; D gene: .; clone size: .; J gene: TRBJ2-6; CDR3 protein: CASSPDYRAATSGANVLTF; CDR3 DNA: TGTGCCAGCAGCCCCGACTACCGTGCCGCCACTTCTGGGGCCAACGTCCTGACTTTC
V gene: TRBV7-2; D gene: .; clone size: .; J gene: TRBJ2-5; CDR3 protein: CASSLWGTQETQYF; CDR3 DNA: TGTGCCAGCAGCTTGTGGGGGACACAAGAGACCCAGTACTTC
V gene: TRBV7-3; D gene: .; clone size: .; J gene: TRBJ2-1; CDR3 protein: CASSRDYMYNEQFF; CDR3 DNA: TGTGCCAGCAGCCGCGACTATATGTACAATGAGCAGTTCTTC
V gene: TRBV18; D gene: .; clone size: .; J gene: TRBJ2-5; CDR3 protein: CASSPTGIQETQYF; CDR3 DNA: TGTGCCAGCTCACCGACGGGAATCCAAGAGACCCAGTACTTC
V gene: TRBV11-3; D gene: .; clone size: .; J gene: TRBJ2-7; CDR3 protein: CASSSAGLNHEQYF; CDR3 DNA: TGTGCCAGCAGCTCCGCGGGCTTGAACCACGAGCAGTACTTC
V gene: TRBV6-6; D gene: TRBD1; clone size: once; J gene: TRBJ1-1; CDR3 protein: CASRPGTAAEAFF; CDR3 DNA: TGTGCCAGCAGACCCGGGACAGCAGCTGAAGCTTTCTTT
V gene: TRBV6-4; D gene: TRBD2; clone size: .; J gene: TRBJ2-2; CDR3 protein: CASRPHSGSNGELFF; CDR3 DNA: TGTGCCAGCAGACCTCACAGCGGGAGTAACGGGGAGCTGTTTTTT
V gene: TRBV9; D gene: .; clone size: .; J gene: TRBJ2-2; CDR3 protein: CASSVVSGELFF; CDR3 DNA: TGTGCCAGCAGCGTAGTATCCGGGGAGCTGTTTTTT
V gene: TRBV11-2; D gene: TRBD2; clone size: .; J gene: TRBJ2-5; CDR3 protein: CASSFFVTSGTQETQYF; CDR3 DNA: TGTGCCAGCAGCTTTTTCGTTACTAGCGGGACCCAAGAGACCCAGTACTTC
V gene: TRBV7-2; D gene: .; clone size: .; J gene: TRBJ2-5; CDR3 protein: CASSSDRQETQYF; CDR3 DNA: TGTGCCAGCAGCTCCGACAGGCAAGAGACCCAGTACTTC
V gene: TRBV11-1; D gene: .; clone size: .; J gene: TRBJ1-1; CDR3 protein: CASSAQQGRTEAFF; CDR3 DNA: TGTGCCAGCAGCGCACAACAGGGTCGGACTGAAGCTTTCTTT
V gene: TRBV7-2; D gene: .; clone size: .; J gene: TRBJ2-2; CDR3 protein: CASSLALGGVYVMELFF; CDR3 DNA: TGTGCCAGCAGCTTAGCGCTAGGAGGAGTTTATGTTATGGAGCTGTTTTTT
V gene: TRBV15; D gene: TRBD2; clone size: .; J gene: TRBJ2-3; CDR3 protein: CATSRDLGGRAGDTQYF; CDR3 DNA: TGTGCCACCAGCAGAGATTTGGGCGGGAGGGCCGGAGATACGCAGTATTTT
V gene: TRBV5-3; D gene: TRBD2; clone size: .; J gene: TRBJ2-1; CDR3 protein: CARSKGTSGTPNEQFF; CDR3 DNA: TGTGCCAGAAGCAAAGGGACTAGCGGGACTCCCAATGAGCAGTTCTTC
V gene: TRBV20-1; D gene: .; clone size: .; J gene: TRBJ2-3; CDR3 protein: CSASRGDTQYF; CDR3 DNA: TGCAGTGCTAGCCGGGGAGATACGCAGTATTTT
V gene: TRBV7-9; D gene: .; clone size: .; J gene: TRBJ1-4; CDR3 protein: CASSLVGGNEKLFF; CDR3 DNA: TGTGCCAGCAGCTTAGTCGGGGGGAATGAAAAACTGTTTTTT
V gene: TRBV10-3; D gene: TRBD1; clone size: .; J gene: TRBJ2-1; CDR3 protein: CAISESTGNEQFF; CDR3 DNA: TGTGCCATCAGTGAGTCGACAGGGAATGAGCAGTTCTTC
V gene: TRBV5-4; D gene: .; clone size: .; J gene: TRBJ2-1; CDR3 protein: CASSLPTGTRRDNEQFF; CDR3 DNA: TGTGCCAGCAGCTTGCCGACCGGGACACGAAGGGACAATGAGCAGTTCTTC
V gene: TRBV19; D gene: TRBD1; clone size: .; J gene: TRBJ2-1; CDR3 protein: CASSLDRGKQFF; CDR3 DNA: TGTGCCAGTAGTCTGGACAGGGGAAAGCAGTTCTTC
V gene: TRBV5-1; D gene: TRBD1; clone size: .; J gene: TRBJ1-1; CDR3 protein: CASSLTGGEWNTEAFF; CDR3 DNA: TGCGCCAGCAGCTTGACAGGGGGCGAGTGGAACACTGAAGCTTTCTTT
V gene: TRBV5-1; D gene: TRBD2; clone size: .; J gene: TRBJ2-1; CDR3 protein: CASSFGTSGSIYNEQFF; CDR3 DNA: TGCGCCAGCAGCTTTGGGACTAGCGGGAGCATCTACAATGAGCAGTTCTTC
V gene: TRBV6-6; D gene: TRBD1; clone size: .; J gene: TRBJ1-1; CDR3 protein: CASSWTGDTEAFF; CDR3 DNA: TGTGCCAGCAGCTGGACAGGGGACACTGAAGCTTTCTTT
V gene: TRBV7-9; D gene: TRBD1; clone size: .; J gene: TRBJ2-6; CDR3 protein: CASNPTGEIESGANVLTF; CDR3 DNA: TGTGCCAGCAACCCGACAGGGGAGATAGAATCTGGGGCCAACGTCCTGACTTTC
V gene: TRBV9; D gene: TRBD1; clone size: .; J gene: TRBJ1-2; CDR3 protein: CASSVATGYGYTF; CDR3 DNA: TGTGCCAGCAGCGTAGCGACAGGGTATGGCTACACCTTC
V gene: TRBV19; D gene: .; clone size: .; J gene: TRBJ2-7; CDR3 protein: CASNAGGKQYF; CDR3 DNA: TGTGCCAGTAATGCGGGTGGAAAGCAGTACTTC
V gene: TRBV28; D gene: .; clone size: .; J gene: TRBJ1-5; CDR3 protein: CASTLDRTSNQPQHF; CDR3 DNA: TGTGCCAGCACCTTAGACAGGACGAGCAATCAGCCCCAGCATTTT
V gene: TRBV27; D gene: .; clone size: .; J gene: TRBJ2-5; CDR3 protein: CASMRFRGETQYF; CDR3 DNA: TGTGCCAGCATGAGATTCAGGGGCGAGACCCAGTACTTC
V gene: TRBV7-8; D gene: TRBD2; clone size: .; J gene: TRBJ2-7; CDR3 protein: CASSQGLASYEQYF; CDR3 DNA: TGTGCCAGTTCACAGGGACTAGCGTCCTACGAGCAGTACTTC
V gene: TRBV28; D gene: .; clone size: .; J gene: TRBJ2-4; CDR3 protein: CASSLGDIQYF; CDR3 DNA: TGTGCCAGCAGTTTGGGAGATATTCAGTACTTC
V gene: TRBV30; D gene: TRBD2; clone size: .; J gene: TRBJ2-1; CDR3 protein: CAWCGHGASGRMVRYNEQFF; CDR3 DNA: TGTGCCTGGTGCGGACATGGGGCTAGCGGGAGAATGGTGCGGTACAATGAGCAGTTCTTC
V gene: TRBV28; D gene: .; clone size: .; J gene: TRBJ1-2; CDR3 protein: CASSLYQGGNYGYTF; CDR3 DNA: TGTGCCAGCAGTTTATACCAGGGCGGAAACTATGGCTACACCTTC
V gene: TRBV5-6; D gene: .; clone size: once; J gene: TRBJ2-2; CDR3 protein: CASSSTINRANTGELFF; CDR3 DNA: TGTGCCAGCAGCTCGACTATTAACCGCGCGAACACCGGGGAGCTGTTTTTT
V gene: TRBV6-5; D gene: .; clone size: once; J gene: TRBJ2-7; CDR3 protein: CASRTQTGNSYEQYF; CDR3 DNA: TGTGCCAGCAGGACTCAGACAGGTAACTCCTACGAGCAGTACTTC
V gene: TRBV30; D gene: .; clone size: .; J gene: TRBJ1-1; CDR3 protein: CALTEMNTEAFF; CDR3 DNA: TGTGCCTTGACAGAGATGAACACTGAAGCTTTCTTT
V gene: TRBV9; D gene: TRBD1; clone size: .; J gene: TRBJ2-1; CDR3 protein: CASSADRVAYNEQFF; CDR3 DNA: TGTGCCAGCAGCGCAGACAGGGTTGCCTACAATGAGCAGTTCTTC
V gene: TRBV29-1; D gene: .; clone size: .; J gene: TRBJ1-2; CDR3 protein: CSVEDRGGSYGYTF; CDR3 DNA: TGCAGCGTTGAAGATCGGGGGGGATCCTATGGCTACACCTTC
V gene: TRBV6-1; D gene: TRBD1; clone size: .; J gene: TRBJ1-3; CDR3 protein: CASSEVQGGGNTIYF; CDR3 DNA: TGTGCCAGCAGTGAAGTACAGGGGGGTGGAAACACCATATATTTT
V gene: TRBV7-2; D gene: .; clone size: .; J gene: TRBJ1-3; CDR3 protein: CASSRDNHLSGNTIYF; CDR3 DNA: TGTGCCAGCAGCCGGGACAACCACCTATCTGGAAACACCATATATTTT
V gene: TRBV28; D gene: .; clone size: .; J gene: TRBJ2-7; CDR3 protein: CASSLFGGSYEQYF; CDR3 DNA: TGTGCCAGCAGTTTATTTGGCGGGTCCTACGAGCAGTACTTC
V gene: TRBV15; D gene: .; clone size: .; J gene: TRBJ1-2; CDR3 protein: CATSREDTNYGYTF; CDR3 DNA: TGTGCCACCAGCAGAGAGGACACGAACTATGGCTACACCTTC
V gene: TRBV4-2; D gene: .; clone size: .; J gene: TRBJ2-5; CDR3 protein: CASSQGVYQQETQYF; CDR3 DNA: TGTGCCAGCAGCCAAGGAGTCTATCAACAAGAGACCCAGTACTTC
V gene: TRBV25-1; D gene: .; clone size: .; J gene: TRBJ2-7; CDR3 protein: CASSEFSRGEQYF; CDR3 DNA: TGTGCCAGCAGTGAATTTTCGAGGGGGGAGCAGTACTTC
V gene: TRBV7-9; D gene: TRBD2; clone size: .; J gene: TRBJ2-1; CDR3 protein: CASSSLRGGSYNEQFF; CDR3 DNA: TGTGCCAGCAGTTCGTTGAGGGGAGGGTCCTACAATGAGCAGTTCTTC
V gene: TRBV19; D gene: .; clone size: .; J gene: TRBJ2-2; CDR3 protein: CASSEQGNTGELFF; CDR3 DNA: TGTGCCAGTAGTGAACAGGGGAACACCGGGGAGCTGTTTTTT
V gene: TRBV4-3; D gene: TRBD2; clone size: .; J gene: TRBJ2-1; CDR3 protein: CASSQGGAGVTRYNEQFF; CDR3 DNA: TGCGCCAGCAGCCAAGGAGGGGCGGGAGTTACGAGATACAATGAGCAGTTCTTC
V gene: TRBV4-1; D gene: TRBD1; clone size: .; J gene: TRBJ1-5; CDR3 protein: CASSLRTGGGQPQHF; CDR3 DNA: TGCGCCAGCAGCCTGAGGACAGGGGGGGGACAGCCCCAGCATTTT
V gene: TRBV7-9; D gene: TRBD1; clone size: .; J gene: TRBJ1-1; CDR3 protein: CASSPRTGVSTEAFF; CDR3 DNA: TGTGCCAGCAGCCCCAGGACAGGGGTGAGCACTGAAGCTTTCTTT
V gene: TRBV27; D gene: TRBD2; clone size: .; J gene: TRBJ2-2; CDR3 protein: CASRASGTGELFF; CDR3 DNA: TGTGCCAGCAGGGCTAGCGGTACCGGGGAGCTGTTTTTT
V gene: TRBV28; D gene: .; clone size: once; J gene: TRBJ2-7; CDR3 protein: CATRWTGGSYEQYF; CDR3 DNA: TGTGCCACCAGGTGGACCGGAGGGTCCTACGAGCAGTACTTC